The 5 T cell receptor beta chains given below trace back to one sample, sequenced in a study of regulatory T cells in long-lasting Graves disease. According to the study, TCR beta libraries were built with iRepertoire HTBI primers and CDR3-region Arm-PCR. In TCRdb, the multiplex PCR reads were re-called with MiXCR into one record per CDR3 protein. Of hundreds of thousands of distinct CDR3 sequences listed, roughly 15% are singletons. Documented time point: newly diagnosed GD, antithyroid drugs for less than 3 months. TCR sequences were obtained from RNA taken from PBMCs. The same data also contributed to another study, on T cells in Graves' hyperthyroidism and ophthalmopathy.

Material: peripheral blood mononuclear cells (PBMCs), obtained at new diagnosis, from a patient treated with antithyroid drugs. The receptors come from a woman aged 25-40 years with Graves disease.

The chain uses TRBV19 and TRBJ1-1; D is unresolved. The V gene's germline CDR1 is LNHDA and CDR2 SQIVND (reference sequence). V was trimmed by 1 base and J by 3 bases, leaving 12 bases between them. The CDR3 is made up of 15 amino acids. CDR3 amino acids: CASSIVWEADTEAFF. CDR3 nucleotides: TGTGCCAGTAGTATAGTTTGGGAGGCGGACACTGAAGCTTTCTTT.

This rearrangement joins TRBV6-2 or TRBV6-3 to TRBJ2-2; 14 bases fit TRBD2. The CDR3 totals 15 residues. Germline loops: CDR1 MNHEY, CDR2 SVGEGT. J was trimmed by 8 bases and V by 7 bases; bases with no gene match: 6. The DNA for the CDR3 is TGTGCCAGCACCGGACTAGCGGGAGGAACGGGGGAGCTGTTTTTT. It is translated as CASTGLAGGTGELFF.

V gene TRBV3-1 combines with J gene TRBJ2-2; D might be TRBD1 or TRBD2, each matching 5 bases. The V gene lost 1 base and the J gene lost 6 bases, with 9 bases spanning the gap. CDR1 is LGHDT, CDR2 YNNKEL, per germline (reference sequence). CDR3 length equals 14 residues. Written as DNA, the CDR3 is TGTGCCAGCAGCCAAGGGGGACGAGCCGGGGAGCTGTTTTTT. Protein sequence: CASSQGGRAGELFF. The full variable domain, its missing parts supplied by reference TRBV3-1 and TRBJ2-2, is DTAVSQTPKYLVTQMGNDKSIKCEQNLGHDTMYWYKQDSKKFLKIMFSYNNKELIINETVPNRFSPKSPDKAHLNLHINSLELGDSAVYFCASSQGGRAGELFFGEGSRLTVL.

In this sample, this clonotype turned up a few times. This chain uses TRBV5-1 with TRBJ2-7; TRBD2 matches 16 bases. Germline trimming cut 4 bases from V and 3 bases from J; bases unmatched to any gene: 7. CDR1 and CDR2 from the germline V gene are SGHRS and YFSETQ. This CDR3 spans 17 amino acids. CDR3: CASSPGTSGRASYEQYF. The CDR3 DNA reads TGCGCCAGCAGCCCTGGGACTAGCGGGAGGGCCAGCTACGAGCAGTACTTC.

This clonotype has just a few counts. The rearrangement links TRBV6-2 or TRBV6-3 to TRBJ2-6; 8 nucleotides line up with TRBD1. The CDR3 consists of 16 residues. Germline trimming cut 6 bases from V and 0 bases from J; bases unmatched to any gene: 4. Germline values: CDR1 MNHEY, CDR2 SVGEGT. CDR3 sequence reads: CASRRTGSSGANVLTF. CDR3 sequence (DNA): TGTGCCAGCAGGAGGACAGGGAGCTCTGGGGCCAACGTCCTGACTTTC.